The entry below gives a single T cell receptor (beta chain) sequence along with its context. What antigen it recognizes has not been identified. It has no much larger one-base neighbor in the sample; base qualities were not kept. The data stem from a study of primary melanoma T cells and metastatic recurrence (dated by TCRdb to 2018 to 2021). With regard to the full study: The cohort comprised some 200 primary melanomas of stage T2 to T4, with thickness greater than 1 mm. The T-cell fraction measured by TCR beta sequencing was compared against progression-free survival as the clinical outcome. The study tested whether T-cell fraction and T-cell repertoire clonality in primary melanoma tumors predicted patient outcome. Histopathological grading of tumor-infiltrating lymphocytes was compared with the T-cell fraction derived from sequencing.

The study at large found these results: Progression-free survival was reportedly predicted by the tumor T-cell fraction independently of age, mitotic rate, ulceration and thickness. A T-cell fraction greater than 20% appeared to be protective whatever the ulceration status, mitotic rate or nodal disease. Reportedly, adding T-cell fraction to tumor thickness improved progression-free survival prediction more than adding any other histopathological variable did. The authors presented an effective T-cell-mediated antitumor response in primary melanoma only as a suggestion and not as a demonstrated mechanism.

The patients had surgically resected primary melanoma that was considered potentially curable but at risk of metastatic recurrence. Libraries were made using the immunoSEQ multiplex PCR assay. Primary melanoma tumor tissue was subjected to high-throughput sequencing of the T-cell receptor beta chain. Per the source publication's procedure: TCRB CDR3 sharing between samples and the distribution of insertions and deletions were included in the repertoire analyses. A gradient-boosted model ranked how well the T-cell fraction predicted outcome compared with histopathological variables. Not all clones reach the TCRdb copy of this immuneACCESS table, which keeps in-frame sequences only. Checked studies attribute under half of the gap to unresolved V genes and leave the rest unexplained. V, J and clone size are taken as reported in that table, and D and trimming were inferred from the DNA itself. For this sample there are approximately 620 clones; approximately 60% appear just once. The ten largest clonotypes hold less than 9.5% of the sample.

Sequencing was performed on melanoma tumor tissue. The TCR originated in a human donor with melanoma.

CDR3 reads: CASKNEAGSSYNEQFF. The sequence in DNA is TGCGCCAGCAAAAATGAAGCGGGCAGCTCCTACAATGAGCAGTTCTTC. Here the chain combines TRBV10-2 and TRBJ2-1; a weak D assignment points to TRBD2 (6 bases agree). V is clipped by 7 bases and J by 0 bases, and the sequence between their germline boundaries is 16 bases long. The germline V gene specifies WSHSY as CDR1 and SAAADI as CDR2. From the cysteine up to the phenylalanine, the CDR3 has a length of 16 residues. Only CDR3 DNA is held: 48 bases, read in frame from base 1.